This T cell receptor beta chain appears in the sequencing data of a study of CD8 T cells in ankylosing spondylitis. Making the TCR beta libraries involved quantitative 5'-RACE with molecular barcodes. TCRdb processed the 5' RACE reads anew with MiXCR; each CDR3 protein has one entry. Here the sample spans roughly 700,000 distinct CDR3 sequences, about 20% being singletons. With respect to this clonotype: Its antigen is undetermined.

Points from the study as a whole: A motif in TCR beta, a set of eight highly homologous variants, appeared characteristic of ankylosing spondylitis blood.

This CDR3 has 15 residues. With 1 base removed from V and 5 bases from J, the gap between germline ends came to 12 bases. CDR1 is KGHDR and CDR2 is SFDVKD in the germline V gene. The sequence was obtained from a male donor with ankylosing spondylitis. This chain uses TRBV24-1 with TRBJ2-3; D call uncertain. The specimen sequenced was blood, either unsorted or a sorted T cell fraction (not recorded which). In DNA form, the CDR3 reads TGTGCCACCAGTGATTTTACAGCTAGTGAAGATACGCAGTATTTT. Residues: CATSDFTASEDTQYF.